This TCR beta chain was recovered during a study of control samples from healthy donors and cancer patients. The data were produced by immunoSEQ multiplex PCR, yet TCRdb's version contains in-frame clones alone and is incomplete. The sample records approximately 20,000 clones, 84% being singletons. Trimming cost V 5 bases and J 0 bases, with 12 bases left between them. CDR3 size: 15 residues. Germline V lookup: CDR1 SGHNT, CDR2 YYREEE (reference sequence). The origin of this receptor is a man aged 55 to 69 with colorectal cancer. The chain employs TRBV5-4 and TRBJ2-1; D gene ambiguous. Sequencing was carried out using PBMCs. The CDR3 region is CASSNELSSYNEQFF. The CDR3 region has the DNA TGTGCCAGCAGTAACGAACTAAGCTCCTACAATGAGCAGTTCTTC.